A single sample is the source of the 2 T cell receptor beta chains below, sequenced in a study of post-analysis software for immune sequencing data. Carried by the TCR beta cDNA libraries were unique molecular identifiers. In TCRdb, the PCR reads were re-called with MiXCR into one record per CDR3 protein. The top ten hold roughly 5% of the sample, which has about 770,000 distinct CDR3 sequences, 46% seen once. For these receptors, no antigen is known. Findings and caveats of the study: Relative to controls, patients had five TRBV segments at higher frequency, with TRBV5-6, TRBV5-1 and TRBV20-1 among these.

The sequenced material came from blood. The receptors were gathered from a girl aged 10-17 years with multiple sclerosis.

This clonotype occurred a few times. This rearrangement joins TRBV4-1 to TRBJ2-5, with 7 positions matching TRBD1. The length of the CDR3 is 17 residues. Germline V gene sequence: CDR1 MGHRA, CDR2 YSYEKL. Losses at the gene ends were 1 base for V and 2 bases for J; bases not matched to a gene: 10. CDR3 DNA: TGCGCCAGCAGCCAAGTTGGCTTAGACAGGGAGCAAGAGACCCAGTACTTC. It is translated as CASSQVGLDREQETQYF.

The CDR3 bases are TGTGCCAGCAGCTTAGGGGGGAGACTAGAGTTGTATGAGCAGTTCTTC. This encodes CASSLGGRLELYEQFF. This chain links TRBV7-9 with TRBJ2-1; TRBD2 might be the D (6 bases). CDR1 and CDR2 (germline): SEHNR, FQNEAQ (reference sequence). V lost 1 base and J 8 bases, leaving 18 bases between the germline ends. CDR3 length equals 16 residues.